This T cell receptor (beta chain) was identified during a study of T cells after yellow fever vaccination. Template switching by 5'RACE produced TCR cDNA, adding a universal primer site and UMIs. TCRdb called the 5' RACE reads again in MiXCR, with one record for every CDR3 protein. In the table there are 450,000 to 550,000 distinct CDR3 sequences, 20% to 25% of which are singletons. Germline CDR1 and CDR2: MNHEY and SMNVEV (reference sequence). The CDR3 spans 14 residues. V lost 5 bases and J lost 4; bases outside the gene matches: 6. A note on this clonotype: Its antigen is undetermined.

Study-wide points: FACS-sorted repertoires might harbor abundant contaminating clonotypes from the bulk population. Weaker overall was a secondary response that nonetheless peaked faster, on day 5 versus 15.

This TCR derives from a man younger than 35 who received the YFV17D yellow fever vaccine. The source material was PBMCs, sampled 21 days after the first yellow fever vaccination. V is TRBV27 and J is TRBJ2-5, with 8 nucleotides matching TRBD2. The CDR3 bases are TGTGCCAGCAGTCCGTTCGGGGGGGGAGAGACCCAGTACTTC. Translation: CASSPFGGGETQYF.